This T cell receptor (beta chain) was captured in a study of vaccination and CD4 T cells after COVID-19. The overall study: Ranging from 14 to 241, the interval between dose two and post-vaccine sampling had a median of 72 days.

The study sequenced cultured CD4+ T cell DNA using the Oncomine TCR Beta short-read assay. TCRdb recomputed calls from the PCR reads with MiXCR, one row per CDR3 protein. The sample has 10,000 to 15,000 distinct CDR3 sequences, 36% seen once. V was cut by 6 bases and J by 0 bases, with 12 bases left in between. This CDR3 has 15 amino acids. Germline loops: CDR1 MNHEY, CDR2 SMNVEV (reference sequence). This clonotype has a handful of counts. What it binds is unknown. As to treatment: roughly 10-day PBMC culture with coronavirus spike peptide pools or control peptides (ViraFEST assay). Once peptide pools had expanded antigen-specific T cells, ViraFEST sequenced TCRs.

This chain uses TRBV27 with TRBJ2-1; D possibly uses TRBD1 or TRBD2 (5 bases each). Material for sequencing was cultured CD4+ T cells from blood. This sequence originates from a human donor with COVID-19. The CDR3, as DNA: TGTGCCAGCAGGCTGGGACGACGCTCCTACAATGAGCAGTTCTTC. Residues: CASRLGRRSYNEQFF.